This note documents a single T cell receptor beta chain sequence. These data come from a study of blood T cell repertoires in COVID-19. In the study overall: Donors in the United States, Italy and Spain gave samples during acute or convalescent COVID-19. PBMCs, B-cell-depleted T cells, or T cells provided the cDNA or gDNA that made up the material.

Libraries were prepared by immunoSEQ multiplex PCR; TCRdb keeps only in-frame clonotypes and omits some of them. The sample has more than 70,000 clones; roughly 83% are singletons. This TCR derives from a human donor in a cohort sampled during active COVID-19. Sample: peripheral blood.

CDR3 region: CASSYSGTHGNTIYF. In DNA form, the CDR3 reads TGTGCCAGCAGTTACAGCGGGACACATGGAAACACCATATATTTT. The chain uses TRBV6-5 and TRBJ1-3; maybe TRBD1 (6 bases). CDR3 length equals 15 residues. CDR1 and CDR2 (germline): MNHEY, SVGAGI. Trimming left V 2 bases short and J 3 bases short, with 11 bases between.